The 17 T cell receptor beta chains in this list originate from one sample, sequenced in a study of cytomegalovirus exposure and HLA in healthy donors (dated by TCRdb to 2016 to 2017). The library was made by the immunoSEQ multiplex PCR assay. A mixture of 60 forward primers for TCR Vbeta segments and 13 reverse primers for TCR Jbeta segments was used in the multiplex PCR. TCRdb's version of the immuneACCESS table is confined to in-frame rearrangements and falls short of the full clone set. An unresolved V gene accounts for under half of the shortfall where checked; the remainder is of unknown origin. The sample table records 150,000 to 200,000 clones; around 76% of these occur just once. Approximately 2% of the sample comes from the top ten. Source material: PBMCs. Receptors were obtained from a female donor in good health and CMV-seronegative.

This sequence joins TRBV5-6 and TRBJ1-1; TRBD1 matches at 8 bases. The germline V gene encodes CDR1 SGHDT and CDR2 YYEEEE. This CDR3 comprises 16 residues. J was trimmed by 0 bases and V by 3 bases; bases with no gene match: 7. The CDR3 is CASSSWDRLLNTEAFF. The CDR3 region has the DNA TGTGCCAGCAGCTCATGGGACAGGTTGCTGAACACTGAAGCTTTCTTT.

The chain combines TRBV5-4 with TRBJ1-2; a weak D match, TRBD1 (6 bases). The CDR3 totals 14 residues. The V end lost 0 bases, the J end lost 8 bases, and 14 bases lay between the germline ends. Germline V gives CDR1 SGHNT, CDR2 YYREEE (reference sequence). The CDR3 DNA reads TGTGCCAGCAGCTTGGACGGGGGGCAAGGGGGCTACACCTTC. Translation gives CASSLDGGQGGYTF.

The chain employs TRBV5-4 and TRBJ2-2; TRBD1 is a possible D gene (6 bases). The ends were cut back, 0 bases at V and 0 bases at J, with 9 bases in the middle. The CDR3 is made up of 16 amino acids. Germline V gene data show CDR1 as SGHNT and CDR2 as YYREEE (reference sequence). CDR3 residues: CASSLAGTSNTGELFF. The CDR3 nucleotides read TGTGCCAGCAGCTTGGCCGGGACATCGAACACCGGGGAGCTGTTTTTT.

The chain links TRBV2 to TRBJ2-7, with a weak D call TRBD2 (5 bases). Germline V gives CDR1 SNHLY, CDR2 FYNNEI. This CDR3 is built from 13 residues. The ends were cut back, 5 bases at V and 3 bases at J, with 11 bases in the middle. For the CDR3, the DNA is TGTGCCAGCAGTCCCTCGGGGAGCTACGAGCAGTACTTC. This sequence encodes CASSPSGSYEQYF.

The rearrangement uses TRBV7-3 and TRBJ1-2, with a possible D match to TRBD1 (6 bases). This CDR3 is built from 13 residues. Germline CDR1 reads SGHTA; CDR2 reads FQGTGA. V was pared by 5 bases and J by 8 bases, with 15 bases between. CDR3 sequence: CASSARGARGYTF. The DNA of the CDR3 is TGTGCCAGCAGCGCCCGGGGGGCAAGGGGCTACACCTTC.

J is TRBJ2-7 and V is TRBV6-1; TRBD2 matches at 10 bases. The CDR3 is 14 residues long. Germline values: CDR1 MNHNS, CDR2 SASEGT. With 1 base clipped from V and 7 bases from J, the junction kept 4 bases outside the gene matches. CDR3 coding DNA: TGTGCCAGCAGTGAAGGGCTAGCGGGAGTAGAGCAGTACTTC. Amino acid sequence: CASSEGLAGVEQYF.

The rearrangement links TRBV9 to TRBJ2-7, with D possibly TRBD1 on 5 matching bases. The CDR3 extends over 14 amino acids. Per germline, CDR1 SGDLS and CDR2 YYNGEE. Trimming pared 0 bases from V and 7 bases from J, leaving 14 bases between. DNA for the CDR3: TGTGCCAGCAGCGTAGGGGGCGTCTGGTCTGAGCAGTACTTC. Amino acid sequence: CASSVGGVWSEQYF.

This clone came up once. The chain links TRBV6-6 to TRBJ1-5, with D unclear. The CDR3 extends over 16 amino acids. CDR1 and CDR2 (germline): MNHNY, SVGAGI (reference sequence). V was shortened by 5 bases and J by 0 bases, with 14 bases between the two germline ends. CDR3 sequence: CASSHRGKDSNQPQHF. The CDR3 DNA reads as TGTGCCAGCAGTCACCGGGGAAAAGATAGCAATCAGCCCCAGCATTTT.

A remark on this clone: Other DNA sequences from this sample encode an identical CDR3 as well. This sequence joins TRBV7-9 and TRBJ1-5, with D unclear. The V end lost 5 bases, the J end lost 6 bases, and 14 bases lay between the germline ends. The V gene's germline CDR1 is SEHNR and CDR2 FQNEAQ (reference sequence). The CDR3 runs 14 residues. CDR3 sequence: CASSLGNGFQPQHF. In DNA, the CDR3 is TGTGCCAGCAGCCTAGGTAACGGTTTTCAGCCCCAGCATTTT.

The sample holds one count of this clone. This sequence joins TRBV7-9 and TRBJ2-7; weak D call: TRBD2 (5 bases). The V end was cut by 0 bases, the J end by 2 bases, with 8 bases between. The germline CDR1 and CDR2 sequences are SEHNR and FQNEAQ (reference sequence). This CDR3 is 14 amino acids long. Written as DNA, the CDR3 is TGTGCCAGCAGCTTAGCGGGAGTAGCCTACGAGCAGTACTTC. It encodes CASSLAGVAYEQYF. The variable domain in full, completed from reference TRBV7-9 and TRBJ2-7, reads DTGVSQNPRHKITKRGQNVTFRCDPISEHNRLYWYRQTLGQGPEFLTYFQNEAQLEKSRLLSDRFSAERPKGSFSTLEIQRTEQGDSAMYLCASSLAGVAYEQYFGPGTRLTVT.

The chain joins TRBV10-3 to TRBJ2-3; TRBD2 matches at 10 bases. The germline CDR1 and CDR2 sequences are ENHRY and SYGVKD. V trimming: 2 bases; J trimming: 3 bases; junction bases outside the gene matches: 5. This CDR3 region has 16 residues. The CDR3 here is CAISELAGEQTDTQYF. The CDR3 DNA is TGTGCCATCAGTGAGCTAGCGGGAGAGCAAACAGATACGCAGTATTTT.

This clone was counted only a few times. This chain links TRBV4-2 with TRBJ2-7; D perhaps matches TRBD2 (5 bases). This CDR3 comprises 16 residues. The germline V gene has CDR1 LGHNA and CDR2 YNFKEQ. V lost 0 bases to trimming and J lost 0 bases, with 12 bases between them. The CDR3 DNA reads as TGTGCCAGCAGCCAAGATCGGCGGGCCAACTCCTACGAGCAGTACTTC. Encoded protein: CASSQDRRANSYEQYF.

This chain links TRBV19 with TRBJ2-3; no reliable D call. CDR3 length: 14 amino acids. The germline V and J ends were trimmed by 1 base and 2 bases, with 7 bases remaining between them. In germline, CDR1 is LNHDA, CDR2 SQIVND (reference sequence). The CDR3 sequence: CASSIGGITDTQYF. The CDR3, as DNA: TGTGCCAGTAGTATAGGCGGAATCACAGATACGCAGTATTTT.

CDR3 region: CASSRSGGRGSTEAFF. The CDR3 region has the DNA TGTGCCAGCAGTCGATCGGGGGGCAGGGGATCCACTGAAGCTTTCTTT. V usage is TRBV27 and J usage is TRBJ1-1; D may be TRBD1 (6 bases). This CDR3 has 16 amino acids. Trimming removed 5 bases from V and 4 bases from J, with 20 bases in between. The germline CDR1 and CDR2 sequences are MNHEY and SMNVEV (reference sequence).

This clone was detected a few times. This chain links TRBV19 with TRBJ2-3; D remains ambiguous. The germline V gene has CDR1 LNHDA and CDR2 SQIVND (reference sequence). This CDR3 has 15 residues. Trimming took off 2 bases at V and 0 bases at J, with 9 bases between the two ends. CDR3 protein: CASSITPLSTDTQYF. The DNA for the CDR3 is TGTGCCAGTAGTATAACACCTCTTAGCACAGATACGCAGTATTTT.

V is TRBV5-1 and J is TRBJ1-1; a possible D gene is TRBD1 (5 bases). Trimming left V 5 bases short and J 3 bases short, with 14 bases between. Germline-derived CDR1 and CDR2 are SGHRS and YFSETQ. The CDR3 sequence is 14 residues long. The DNA of the CDR3 is TGCGCCAGCAGAAGGAACGACAGATACACTGAAGCTTTCTTT. Translating gives CASRRNDRYTEAFF.

Regarding this clone: Other DNA sequences in the sample encode the same CDR3. V is TRBV18 and J is TRBJ2-1; D gene unclear. The germline gives CDR1 KGHSH, CDR2 LQKENI. With 3 bases removed from V and 6 bases from J, the gap between germline ends came to 9 bases. The CDR3 covers 13 residues. The CDR3 loop is CASSPTGGNEQFF. CDR3 nucleotide sequence: TGTGCCAGCTCACCTACCGGTGGCAATGAGCAGTTCTTC.